Presented here are 25 T cell receptor beta chains from one specimen sequenced in a study of T cells in Graves' hyperthyroidism and ophthalmopathy (dated by TCRdb to between 2018 and 2021). The library was produced with multiplex PCR. The instrument was an Illumina HiSeq 2000. Amplification of TCR beta CDR3 regions was carried out from RNA transcripts. For the first round of RT-PCR on the TCR CDR3, the HTBI primer set was used together with the Qiagen OneStep RT-PCR kit. The public reads were quality trimmed at Q25 with fastp and then assembled into clones with MiXCR by TCRdb, keeping productive beta chains. Duplicate CDR3 protein sequences are folded into a single record with the most common DNA and genes. This sample lists 350,000 or so distinct CDR3 sequences; about 15% were detected once. The ten largest clones add up to roughly 35% of the sample. Sequencing input: blood. Every receptor here comes from a young woman with Graves' hyperthyroidism that later progressed to Graves' ophthalmopathy.

Comment on this clonotype: Since a much larger clone is just one base distant, this may be a read error. The chain joins TRBV6-5 to TRBJ2-2; D is uncertain. With 0 bases removed from V and 6 bases from J, the gap between germline ends came to 8 bases. The CDR3 consists of 14 residues. Germline loops: CDR1 MNHEY, CDR2 SVGAGI. The CDR3 nucleotides read TGTGCCAGCAGTTACTCGACAAGGCCCGGGGAGCTGTTTTTT. Its protein is CASSYSTRPGELFF.

This clonotype was seen ten or more times. This chain connects TRBV28 to TRBJ1-1, with 7 bases that match TRBD1. The CDR3 sequence is 15 residues long. After removal of 5 bases from V and 2 bases from J, the junction contained 8 bases not matched to a gene. Looked up from germline, CDR1 is MDHEN and CDR2 is SYDVKM. The CDR3, as DNA: TGTGCCAGCAGTAGGGTCAGGGGGTCAAACACTGAAGCTTTCTTT. Its translation is CASSRVRGSNTEAFF.

This clonotype has at least ten counts. CDR3 in DNA: TGTGCCAGCAGCATGGACAGGGGGCCTGAAGCTTTCTTT. This encodes CASSMDRGPEAFF. The chain carries TRBV28 and TRBJ1-1, with TRBD1 identical over 11 bases. The length of the CDR3 is 13 residues. The trim removed 6 bases at V and 6 bases at J, leaving 3 bases unmatched. Germline V gives CDR1 MDHEN, CDR2 SYDVKM. Using reference TRBV28 and TRBJ1-1 for the parts outside the CDR3, the full variable domain is DVKVTQSSRYLVKRTGEKVFLECVQDMDHENMFWYRQDPGLGLRLIYFSYDVKMKEKGDIPEGYSVSREKKERFSLILESASTNQTSMYLCASSMDRGPEAFFGQGTRLTVV.

This clonotype was counted at least ten times. The chain uses TRBV10-3 and TRBJ1-1; D gene unclear. The V end was cut by 10 bases, the J end by 3 bases, with 12 bases between. Germline V lookup: CDR1 ENHRY, CDR2 SYGVKD. This CDR3 comprises 12 residues. In DNA form, the CDR3 reads TGTGCCACTCAAGGTGTGTACACTGAAGCTTTCTTT. This encodes CATQGVYTEAFF.

CDR3 amino acids: CASSPRRNYGYTF. The CDR3 DNA is TGTGCCAGCAGTCCTCGCCGAAACTATGGCTACACCTTC. V usage is TRBV27 and J usage is TRBJ1-2; D gene uncertain. The CDR3 is 13 amino acids. Trimming cost V 5 bases and J 2 bases, with 9 bases left between them. The germline V gene has CDR1 MNHEY and CDR2 SMNVEV (reference sequence).

At least ten counts were recorded for this clonotype. The rearrangement uses TRBV6-1 and TRBJ2-7, with 10 bases fitting TRBD2. CDR1 and CDR2 (germline): MNHNS, SASEGT. The CDR3 has 16 amino acids. V lost 5 bases and J lost 1; bases outside the gene matches: 8. CDR3 amino acids: CASSPSSGSVSYEQYF. In nucleotides, the CDR3 is TGTGCCAGCAGTCCTTCTAGCGGGAGCGTATCCTACGAGCAGTACTTC.

This clonotype was seen at least ten times. The chain recombines TRBV20-1 with TRBJ1-5; D unresolved. V lost 6 bases to trimming and J lost 2 bases, with 8 bases between them. Germline assignment: CDR1 DFQATT and CDR2 SNEGSKA (reference sequence). The CDR3 has 12 amino acids. The CDR3 is CSATRGNQPQHF. The CDR3 DNA follows: TGCAGTGCAACTAGGGGCAATCAGCCCCAGCATTTT.

The table lists this clonotype with many counts. The V gene is TRBV12-3 or TRBV12-4, the J gene TRBJ2-4; tentatively, D is TRBD2 (5 bases). The CDR3 consists of 13 residues. Trimming removed 5 bases at V and 5 bases at J, with 10 bases between. CDR3 nucleotide sequence: TGTGCCAGCAGTCGAGGAGGCCAAAACATTCAGTACTTC. This gives the protein CASSRGGQNIQYF.

This chain uses TRBV5-1 with TRBJ2-7; 7 nucleotides align to TRBD1. CDR3 length equals 13 residues. V shed 4 bases, J shed 2 bases, and the junction held 3 bases outside the gene matches. The germline gives CDR1 SGHRS, CDR2 YFSETQ. The CDR3 bases are TGCGCCAGCAGCGGGGGACAGACCTACGAGCAGTACTTC. Translation: CASSGGQTYEQYF.

This clonotype has ten or more counts. The V and J genes are TRBV20-1 and TRBJ2-3; 8 bases fit TRBD2. CDR1 is DFQATT and CDR2 is SNEGSKA in the germline V gene (reference sequence). CDR3 length: 15 amino acids. Germline trimming cut 3 bases from V and 3 bases from J; bases unmatched to any gene: 8. The DNA for the CDR3 is TGCAGTGCTAGTACCGTCGGGGGGGAGACAGATACGCAGTATTTT. It is translated as CSASTVGGETDTQYF.

This clonotype showed up many times. V and J are TRBV12-3 or TRBV12-4 and TRBJ2-2; D remains unclear. This CDR3 is built from 16 residues. The V end lost 5 bases, the J end lost 2 bases, and 15 bases lay between the germline ends. CDR3 coding DNA: TGTGCCAGCAGTCCCGTGCGGCAGGCTAACACCGGGGAGCTGTTTTTT. This encodes CASSPVRQANTGELFF.

This clonotype came up many times. This chain links TRBV11-2 with TRBJ1-2; D remains unclear. V lost 1 base, J lost 6 bases, and 9 bases lay in between. This CDR3 has 13 amino acids. In germline, CDR1 is SGHAT, CDR2 FQNNGV. The CDR3 loop reads CASSLGSIDGYTF. DNA for the CDR3: TGTGCCAGCAGCTTAGGTAGTATAGATGGCTACACCTTC.

Ten or more counts support this clonotype. The chain uses TRBV28 and TRBJ1-2; D unclear. V was trimmed by 1 base and J by 5 bases, leaving 17 bases between them. The length of the CDR3 is 16 residues. The germline V gene has CDR1 MDHEN and CDR2 SYDVKM. CDR3 residues: CASSLLSGSSTYGYTF. DNA for the CDR3: TGTGCCAGCAGTTTATTATCGGGCTCTTCTACTTATGGCTACACCTTC.

This clonotype has a count of ten or more. This chain joins TRBV19 and TRBJ1-5; D remains unclear. The CDR3 spans 15 residues. With 5 bases removed from V and 7 bases from J, the gap between germline ends came to 18 bases. Germline V lookup: CDR1 LNHDA, CDR2 SQIVND (reference sequence). CDR3 region: CASSLAAGSGQPQHF. In DNA form, the CDR3 reads TGTGCCAGTAGTTTAGCTGCGGGGTCGGGACAGCCCCAGCATTTT.

The chain uses TRBV6-1 and TRBJ2-2; D may match TRBD1 or TRBD2 (6 bases each). The V end was cut by 8 bases, the J end by 1 base, with 11 bases between. Germline V gives CDR1 MNHNS, CDR2 SASEGT. This CDR3 is 14 amino acids long. CDR3 sequence reads: CASDEGGNTGELFF. Written as DNA, the CDR3 is TGTGCCAGCGATGAGGGGGGGAACACCGGGGAGCTGTTTTTT.

In this sample, this clonotype turned up once. The chain has TRBV27 and TRBJ2-3; 11 bases map to TRBD2. The J segment lost 4 bases and the V segment lost 6 bases, leaving 6 bases of the junction unmatched. CDR3 length: 15 amino acids. Germline CDR1 reads MNHEY; CDR2 reads SMNVEV (reference sequence). Here the CDR3 DNA reads TGTGCCAGCAGAACCTTAGCGGGAGGGCCAGATACGCAGTATTTT. It is translated as CASRTLAGGPDTQYF.

Only a few counts were recorded for this clonotype. A much larger clone differs by one base, so this may be a read error. The chain has TRBV2 and TRBJ1-1; D is possibly TRBD1 (6 bases). The CDR3 length is 13 residues. Germline V lookup: CDR1 SNHLY, CDR2 FYNNEI. Trimming took off 5 bases at V and 8 bases at J, with 15 bases between the two ends. CDR3 amino acids: CASSSQVGTEAFF. The CDR3 DNA is TGTGCCAGCAGTAGTCAGGTCGGGACAGAAGCTTTCTTT.

The chain combines TRBV28 with TRBJ2-4, with 8 bases lining up with TRBD2. Germline CDR1 is MDHEN and CDR2 is SYDVKM. V was pared by 3 bases and J by 6 bases, with 7 bases of the junction left unmatched. The CDR3 extends over 15 amino acids. Here the CDR3 reads CASSLPGREGNIQYF. In nucleotides, the CDR3 is TGTGCCAGCAGTTTGCCGGGCCGGGAGGGAAACATTCAGTACTTC.

This clonotype was seen ten or more times. The V and J genes are TRBV20-1 and TRBJ2-7; D is perhaps TRBD1 (5 bases). CDR3 length: 12 residues. CDR1 DFQATT and CDR2 SNEGSKA come from the germline V gene (reference sequence). The ends were cut back, 3 bases at V and 4 bases at J, with 10 bases in the middle. Written as DNA, the CDR3 is TGCAGTGCTAGTACTGACAGTTACGAGCAGTACTTC. Protein: CSASTDSYEQYF.

The chain combines TRBV20-1 with TRBJ2-1; 8 nucleotides agree with TRBD1. Unmatched junction bases numbered 18, after V lost 3 bases and J lost 5 bases. CDR1 is DFQATT, CDR2 SNEGSKA, per germline (reference sequence). This CDR3 comprises 18 residues. CDR3 region: CSARGGQATFYFDNEQFF. CDR3 coding DNA: TGCAGTGCTAGGGGGGGACAGGCAACCTTCTATTTCGACAATGAGCAGTTCTTC.

At least ten counts were recorded for this clonotype. The chain links TRBV9 to TRBJ1-1, with a possible D match to TRBD1 (6 bases). Germline CDR1 and CDR2: SGDLS and YYNGEE. V was cut by 3 bases and J by 9 bases, with 15 bases left in between. CDR3 length: 13 amino acids. CDR3 loop: CASSALRTDKAFF. CDR3 DNA: TGTGCCAGCAGCGCCCTCAGGACAGATAAAGCTTTCTTT.

The rearrangement uses TRBV4-1 and TRBJ1-1, with a possible D match to TRBD1 (5 bases). V was clipped by 0 bases and J by 1 base, with 9 bases between them. CDR1 is MGHRA, CDR2 YSYEKL, per germline. The CDR3 is 15 amino acids. The CDR3 sequence is CASSQDQRGNTEAFF. The CDR3 nucleotides read TGCGCCAGCAGCCAAGATCAGAGGGGGAACACTGAAGCTTTCTTT.

In this sample, this clonotype turned up once. A junction end diverges from the germline sequence, so it may reflect a read error. The chain links TRBV7-3 to TRBJ2-3; 10 positions agree with TRBD2. The CDR3 spans 16 residues. Germline V gives CDR1 SGHTA, CDR2 FQGTGA. The CDR3 sequence: CASSISGRAGTDTQYF. In DNA form, the CDR3 reads TGTGCCAGCAGCATCAGCGGGAGGGCTGGCACAGATACGCAGTACTTT.

This clonotype was seen at least ten times. The chain uses TRBV20-1 and TRBJ1-5; D is perhaps TRBD1 (6 bases). V lost 0 bases to trimming and J lost 5 bases, with 11 bases between them. This CDR3 is 14 amino acids long. Per the germline V gene, CDR1 is DFQATT and CDR2 is SNEGSKA (reference sequence). The CDR3 DNA follows: TGCAGTGCTAGAGATAGGGGGTCGGATCAGCCCCAGCATTTT. The encoded protein is CSARDRGSDQPQHF.

This clonotype was seen more than once but under ten times. CDR3 nucleotides: TGTGCCAGCAGCCCGACAGTCTCTGGAAACACCATATATTTT. It is translated as CASSPTVSGNTIYF. This sequence joins TRBV14 and TRBJ1-3; D is possibly TRBD1 (5 bases). V gave up 4 bases and J gave up 0 bases, with 7 bases separating them. The CDR3 consists of 14 residues. Germline CDR1 SGHDN, CDR2 FVKESK.